This is a list of T cell receptor beta chains from one sample in a study of stem cell transplantation in POMP-related autoinflammatory disease. The data were produced by immunoSEQ multiplex PCR, yet TCRdb's version contains in-frame clones alone and is incomplete. This sample yields 9,000 to 10,000 clones, of which 79% are seen a single time; 3.5% to 5% belongs to the top ten. This sample comprised CD4+ T cells from PBMCs, obtained after stem cell transplantation. These receptors all stem from a human patient with POMP-related autoinflammation and immune dysregulation (PRAID). Some T cells may possibly be graft donor cells. CDR3s include the opening cysteine and the closing phenylalanine or tryptophan. The D gene is left open where the match is weak. Clone size is not always given. Where it is, it says once, few, many or a class for expanded clones.

J,size,V,D,length,CDR3,DNA
TRBJ1-4,once,TRBV7-2,TRBD1,14,CASSRGQADEKLFF,TGTGCCAGCAGCCGGGGACAGGCTGATGAAAAACTGTTTTTT
TRBJ2-1,-,TRBV5-1,TRBD2,15,CASSFSGTSQNEQFF,TGCGCCAGCAGCTTTTCCGGGACTAGTCAGAATGAGCAGTTCTTC
TRBJ2-5,-,TRBV20-1,-,11,CSAREGQTQYF,TGCAGTGCTAGAGAGGGGCAGACCCAGTACTTC
TRBJ1-1,-,TRBV10-3,-,16,CAIREGPDATYTEAFF,TGTGCCATAAGGGAGGGCCCCGACGCGACGTACACTGAAGCTTTCTTT
TRBJ1-1,-,TRBV5-8,-,13,CASSVDRRRRAFF,TGTGCCAGCAGCGTCGATAGGAGGAGGAGGGCTTTCTTT
TRBJ2-7,-,TRBV9,-,14,CASSVGHFSYEQYF,TGTGCCAGCAGCGTAGGCCATTTCTCCTACGAGCAGTACTTC
TRBJ2-1,-,TRBV6-2/TRBV6-3,TRBD1,18,CASSYGIVAGGSYNEQFF,TGTGCCAGCAGTTACGGTATCGTGGCAGGGGGTTCCTACAATGAGCAGTTCTTC
TRBJ2-1,-,TRBV7-2,TRBD2,15,CASRWTSGTYNEQFF,TGTGCCAGCAGATGGACTAGCGGGACTTACAATGAGCAGTTCTTC
TRBJ2-2,-,TRBV7-3,-,14,CASRPRPVTGELFF,TGTGCCAGCAGGCCACGTCCGGTTACCGGGGAGCTGTTTTTT
TRBJ1-6,-,TRBV12-3/TRBV12-4,-,13,CASSLEAGTPLHF,TGTGCCAGCAGTTTAGAAGCTGGGACCCCCCTCCACTTT
TRBJ2-3,few,TRBV10-1,TRBD2,18,CASSETPGVKRDSDTQYF,TGCGCCAGCAGTGAGACCCCCGGGGTTAAGCGGGATTCAGATACGCAGTATTTT
TRBJ2-5,-,TRBV30,-,13,CAWSGLLQETQYF,TGTGCCTGGAGCGGACTACTACAAGAGACCCAGTACTTC
TRBJ2-7,-,TRBV11-3,TRBD1,14,CASRATGGMGEQYF,TGTGCCAGCAGGGCGACAGGGGGAATGGGCGAGCAGTACTTC
TRBJ1-5,-,TRBV27,-,16,CASSSTGHISNQPQHF,TGTGCCAGCAGTTCTACCGGACATATTAGCAATCAGCCCCAGCATTTT
TRBJ2-1,once,TRBV9,TRBD1,15,CASSGQGSSYNEQFF,TGTGCCAGCAGCGGACAGGGGTCCTCCTACAATGAGCAGTTCTTC
TRBJ1-1,-,TRBV6-6,-,14,CASSYSEGYSEAFF,TGTGCCAGCAGTTACTCAGAAGGGTATTCTGAAGCTTTCTTT
TRBJ1-2,-,TRBV2,-,10,CASSEASPTF,TGTGCCAGCAGTGAAGCATCACCTACCTTC
TRBJ2-7,-,TRBV12-5,-,13,CASGIGQSYEQYF,TGTGCTAGTGGTATAGGACAGTCCTACGAGCAGTACTTC
TRBJ1-2,-,TRBV5-5,TRBD1,15,CASSLSGQGNYGYTF,TGTGCCAGCAGCTTGTCGGGACAGGGGAACTATGGCTACACCTTC
TRBJ2-1,-,TRBV20-1,-,10,CSAARNEQFF,TGCAGTGCTGCCCGCAATGAGCAGTTCTTC
TRBJ1-1,-,TRBV5-5,TRBD1,17,CASSQDRGPFMNTEAFF,TGTGCCAGCAGTCAAGACAGGGGGCCTTTCATGAACACTGAAGCTTTCTTT
TRBJ2-1,few,TRBV10-1,-,15,CASSSRGLTYNEQFF,TGCGCCAGCAGTAGTCGAGGGTTGACCTACAATGAGCAGTTCTTC
TRBJ2-1,once,TRBV5-1,-,14,CASSLEASDNEQFF,TGCGCCAGCAGCTTGGAGGCTAGCGACAATGAGCAGTTCTTC
TRBJ1-4,once,TRBV19,TRBD1,13,CASTDRGNEKLFF,TGTGCCAGTACGGACAGGGGTAATGAAAAACTGTTTTTT
TRBJ1-2,-,TRBV6-6,-,13,CASSYNRVYGYTF,TGTGCCAGCAGTTACAACAGGGTCTATGGCTACACCTTC
TRBJ2-2,few,TRBV7-2,TRBD2,19,CASSGQGLAGGQGTGELFF,TGTGCCAGCAGCGGACAGGGACTAGCGGGAGGGCAGGGGACCGGGGAGCTGTTTTTT
TRBJ1-2,-,TRBV7-2,-,15,CASRRRAIGGGGYTF,TGTGCCAGCAGACGCCGTGCGATAGGCGGGGGTGGCTACACCTTC
TRBJ1-2,-,TRBV15,-,15,CATSTGTGPRYGYTF,TGTGCCACCAGCACGGGCACAGGACCGCGCTATGGCTACACCTTC
TRBJ1-1,-,TRBV6-2/TRBV6-3,-,11,CASSYRLGAFF,TGTGCCAGCAGTTACCGTCTGGGGGCTTTCTTT
TRBJ1-6,-,TRBV14,TRBD1,15,CASSRPGQINSPLHF,TGTGCCAGCAGCAGACCGGGACAGATCAATTCACCCCTCCACTTT
TRBJ2-2,-,TRBV10-3,TRBD1,14,CAISDQGAPGELFF,TGTGCCATCAGTGACCAGGGGGCGCCCGGGGAGCTGTTTTTT
TRBJ2-5,once,TRBV5-1,-,15,CASSLGGREVETQYF,TGCGCCAGCAGCTTGGGGGGCAGGGAGGTAGAGACCCAGTACTTC
TRBJ1-1,-,TRBV6-6,-,15,CASSSRGQRRTEAFF,TGTGCCAGCAGTTCCCGGGGACAAAGGAGGACTGAAGCTTTCTTT
TRBJ2-3,-,TRBV19,TRBD2,12,CASSPPGGTQYF,TGTGCCAGTAGCCCCCCGGGGGGTACGCAGTATTTT
TRBJ1-5,once,TRBV30,-,13,CAWNLRPNQPQHF,TGTGCCTGGAACCTGCGACCTAATCAGCCCCAGCATTTT
TRBJ2-7,-,TRBV7-6,-,11,CASSAYYEQYF,TGTGCCAGCAGCGCTTACTACGAGCAGTACTTC
TRBJ2-2,-,TRBV4-3,-,14,CASQRQGNTGELFF,TGCGCCAGCCAACGGCAGGGGAACACCGGGGAGCTGTTTTTT
TRBJ1-1,-,TRBV11-2,-,14,CASSSGLENTEAFF,TGTGCCAGCAGCTCCGGACTGGAGAACACTGAAGCTTTCTTT
TRBJ1-1,-,TRBV18,-,14,CASSEGRGNTEAFF,TGTGCCAGCTCAGAGGGCAGGGGGAACACTGAAGCTTTCTTT
TRBJ1-5,-,TRBV7-9,-,15,CASSPGRLRDQPQHF,TGTGCCAGCAGCCCCGGTCGGCTTAGGGATCAGCCCCAGCATTTT
TRBJ1-2,-,TRBV7-2,-,15,CASSPQDGTFYGYTF,TGTGCCAGCAGCCCCCAGGACGGGACATTCTATGGCTACACCTTC
TRBJ1-2,-,TRBV4-2,-,14,CASSHRGDSGGYTF,TGTGCCAGCAGCCACCGAGGGGACTCAGGGGGCTACACCTTC
TRBJ1-2,-,TRBV2,-,12,CASSGQLNGYTF,TGTGCCAGCAGTGGACAGCTTAATGGCTACACCTTC
TRBJ2-1,-,TRBV10-3,TRBD2,19,CAISASLGTSGRGRNEQFF,TGTGCCATCAGCGCCTCCCTCGGGACTAGCGGGAGAGGGAGGAATGAGCAGTTCTTC
TRBJ2-5,once,TRBV7-9,-,15,CASSRPGLLHQTQYF,TGTGCCAGCAGCCGTCCTGGACTACTCCACCAGACCCAGTACTTC
TRBJ2-3,few,TRBV18,TRBD2,15,CASSQTSGQVDTQYF,TGTGCCAGCTCCCAGACTAGCGGACAAGTGGATACGCAGTATTTT